The sequence of this T cell receptor (beta chain) was determined in a study of T cell responses to AZD1222 COVID-19 vaccine. Study-wide results and caveats: Two AZD1222 doses significantly raised spike-specific TCR breadth and depth over controls. In a largely white British group with more females than males, clonal diversity was possibly underestimated. Repertoires were obtained solely post-peak T cell response.

Clones were read by immunoSEQ multiplex PCR, and TCRdb kept only the in-frame ones, dropping some. The table includes roughly 80,000 clones, just over 90% detected once. V lost 3 bases to trimming and J lost 0 bases, with 12 bases between them. The CDR3 runs 15 residues. Per germline, CDR1 MDHEN and CDR2 SYDVKM. On this clone: What it binds is not known.

This TCR was sampled from an adult in good health. Specimen: peripheral blood, collected on day 0 of AZD1222 vaccination. The chain is built from TRBV28 and TRBJ2-7; D is perhaps TRBD2 (6 bases). CDR3 bases: TGTGCCAGCAGTTTGAGTGCGACTAGCTCCTACGAGCAGTACTTC. This encodes CASSLSATSSYEQYF.